Following are 6 T cell receptor beta chains from one sample sequenced in a study of tumor-infiltrating lymphocytes in oesophageal squamous cell carcinoma. TCRdb re-called the PCR reads through MiXCR, storing one row per CDR3 protein. The sample includes several thousand distinct CDR3 sequences, about 15% of them seen just once. The sample comprised blood. The source of these receptors is a male donor with esophageal squamous cell carcinoma.

This clonotype has a handful of counts. The chain employs TRBV18 and TRBJ1-4, with D perhaps matching TRBD1 (6 bases). CDR3 length: 19 amino acids. Per germline, CDR1 KGHSH and CDR2 LQKENI. The germline V and J ends were trimmed by 4 bases and 0 bases, with 21 bases remaining between them. CDR3 region: CASSQGQNPLPATNEKLFF. In DNA, the CDR3 is TGTGCCAGCTCACAAGGACAGAACCCTCTACCTGCAACTAATGAAAAACTGTTTTTT.

At least ten counts were recorded for this clonotype. This sequence joins TRBV19 and TRBJ2-1; D possibly corresponds to TRBD1 (7 bases). Germline V lookup: CDR1 LNHDA, CDR2 SQIVND (reference sequence). The CDR3 loop spans 12 amino acids. The V end was cut by 3 bases, the J end by 8 bases, with 8 bases between. The CDR3 is CASSIRGDEQFF. The CDR3 nucleotides read TGTGCCAGTAGTATCAGGGGGGATGAGCAGTTCTTC.

This clonotype was observed at least ten times. The V gene is TRBV20-1, the J gene TRBJ2-3; tentatively, D is TRBD2 (7 bases). Between the trimmed V and J ends, which lost 2 bases and 4 bases, there was a span of 10 bases. This CDR3 region has 13 residues. CDR1 and CDR2 (germline): DFQATT, SNEGSKA (reference sequence). The CDR3 protein is CSARTGGADTQYF. In DNA, the CDR3 is TGCAGTGCTAGAACGGGGGGCGCAGATACGCAGTATTTT.

This clonotype showed up just a few times. The gene calls are TRBV5-4 and TRBJ1-1; TRBD1 is a possible D gene (6 bases). From germline, CDR1 is SGHNT and CDR2 YYREEE (reference sequence). This CDR3 is 13 amino acids long. V lost 2 bases and J lost 5, with 10 bases in between. CDR3 sequence reads: CASSLTGMTEAFF. Written as DNA, the CDR3 is TGTGCCAGCAGCTTAACAGGGATGACTGAAGCTTTCTTT.

The V gene is TRBV19, the J gene TRBJ2-1, with D maybe TRBD1 (6 bases). With the DNA end fitting TRBJ2-7 better, the J assignment may be wrong. Germline V gives CDR1 LNHDA, CDR2 SQIVND (reference sequence). This CDR3 region has 15 residues. The CDR3 here is CASSIMGAPSYEQYF. The CDR3 coding sequence is TGTGCCAGTAGTATTATGGGGGCCCCTTCCTACGAGCAGTACTTC.

J is TRBJ2-1 and V is TRBV5-6; a weak D match, TRBD2 (5 bases). The end of the DNA is better explained by TRBJ2-7, so the J call may be wrong. The length of the CDR3 is 14 residues. The V gene's germline CDR1 is SGHDT and CDR2 YYEEEE. The chain's CDR3 is CASSLGGVLAEQYF. For the CDR3, the DNA is TGTGCCAGCAGCTTGGGGGGAGTCTTGGCGGAGCAGTACTTC.